The 32 T cell receptor beta chains given below trace back to one sample, sequenced in a study of T cells in localized non-small cell lung cancer. The assay was immunoSEQ multiplex PCR, and TCRdb's table has in-frame clones only and misses some. This table holds roughly 25,000 clones, 80% to 95% found once. The sample here was peripheral blood, taken before any cancer treatment. These receptors were taken from a woman aged 35 to 70 with stage I lung adenocarcinoma.

This clone occurred once. The rearrangement joins TRBV6-5 to TRBJ1-1; 7 nucleotides align to TRBD1. CDR3 length: 13 residues. Germline V gene data show CDR1 as MNHEY and CDR2 as SVGAGI. With 6 bases clipped from V and 8 bases from J, the junction kept 9 bases outside the gene matches. DNA for the CDR3: TGTGCCAGCAGAAAAATACAGGGGACCGAAGCTTTCTTT. It yields the protein CASRKIQGTEAFF.

This clone was seen a single time. The chain carries TRBV2 and TRBJ2-7, with TRBD2 matching 10 bases. CDR1 is SNHLY, CDR2 FYNNEI, per germline. The CDR3 loop spans 13 amino acids. Trimming at V came to 8 bases and at J to 5 bases, leaving 6 bases not matched to a gene. The CDR3 nucleotides are TGTGCCAGCCCAAGCGGGAGGGCCGACGAGCAGTACTTC. As protein: CASPSGRADEQYF.

In its sample, this clone was seen a few times. The chain uses TRBV5-1 and TRBJ2-1; D is possibly TRBD2 (5 bases). CDR3 length: 14 amino acids. The germline gives CDR1 SGHRS, CDR2 YFSETQ. V was trimmed by 0 bases and J by 5 bases, leaving 9 bases between them. The CDR3 loop reads CASSLAGFNNEQFF. In nucleotides, the CDR3 is TGCGCCAGCAGCTTGGCGGGATTCAACAATGAGCAGTTCTTC.

The chain uses TRBV7-9 and TRBJ1-2, with D maybe TRBD1 (5 bases). CDR3 length: 14 residues. Germline V gene data show CDR1 as SEHNR and CDR2 as FQNEAQ (reference sequence). Trimming took 8 bases from V and 7 from J, leaving 20 bases between them. The CDR3 nucleotides read TGTGCCAGCTCCAGTGGGCAGGGTTTCGGTGGCTACACCTTC. It codes for CASSSGQGFGGYTF.

The chain uses TRBV19 and TRBJ2-7, with 10 bases aligning to TRBD2. CDR3 length: 15 amino acids. Germline lookup yields CDR1 LNHDA and CDR2 SQIVND (reference sequence). The junction had 4 bases not matched to a gene; V was cut back by 2 bases and J by 3 bases. In DNA form, the CDR3 reads TGTGCCAGTAGTATATCTAGCGGGAGTTTCTACGAGCAGTACTTC. This encodes CASSISSGSFYEQYF.

The genes are TRBV7-2 and TRBJ1-1, with no clear D. V lost 5 bases and J 6 bases, leaving 22 bases between the germline ends. The CDR3 is 16 residues long. Germline values: CDR1 SGHTA, CDR2 FQGNSA. This CDR3 is CASSPRFSADNAEAFF. In DNA form, the CDR3 reads TGTGCCAGCAGCCCGCGGTTTTCGGCCGACAACGCTGAAGCTTTCTTT. Drawing the rest from reference TRBV7-2 and TRBJ1-1, the complete variable domain is GAGVSQSPSNKVTEKGKDVELRCDPISGHTALYWYRQSLGQGLEFLIYFQGNSAPDKSGLPSDRFSAERTGGSVSTLTIQRTQQEDSAVYLCASSPRFSADNAEAFFGQGTRLTVV.

This clone showed up just a few times. The V gene is TRBV10-1, the J gene TRBJ2-7, with a possible D match to TRBD1 (6 bases). Deletions cut 6 bases from V and 7 bases from J, with 10 bases between. The CDR3 totals 11 residues. Germline lookup yields CDR1 WNHNN and CDR2 SYGVQD (reference sequence). CDR3 region: CASSSGVEQYF. Written as DNA, the CDR3 is TGCGCCAGCAGCTCAGGGGTAGAGCAGTACTTC.

J is TRBJ2-7 and V is TRBV7-8, with D perhaps TRBD2 (5 bases). The CDR3 spans 13 residues. Germline-derived CDR1 and CDR2 are SGHVS and FQNEAQ. V was shortened by 4 bases and J by 5 bases, with 12 bases between the two germline ends. CDR3 nucleotides: TGTGCCAGCAGCTCGGGGAAAAGAAACGAGCAGTACTTC. Translation gives CASSSGKRNEQYF. Full variable domain (outside the CDR3, taken from reference TRBV7-8 and TRBJ2-7): GAGVSQSPRYKVAKRGQDVALRCDPISGHVSLFWYQQALGQGPEFLTYFQNEAQLDKSGLPSDRFFAERPEGSVSTLKIQRTQQEDSAVYLCASSSGKRNEQYFGPGTRLTVT.

Only one count was recorded for this clone. V is TRBV5-4 and J is TRBJ2-3; 16 bases match TRBD2. Germline CDR1 and CDR2: SGHNT and YYREEE (reference sequence). Losses at the gene ends were 0 bases for V and 8 bases for J; bases not matched to a gene: 9. The CDR3 consists of 18 residues. The CDR3 nucleotides read TGTGCCAGCAGCTTGGGGGGGACTAGCGGGAGGGCCTTGGGTACGCAGTATTTT. This translates into CASSLGGTSGRALGTQYF.

V gene TRBV7-2 combines with J gene TRBJ2-6; weak D call: TRBD1 (6 bases). Germline assignment: CDR1 SGHTA and CDR2 FQGNSA. Trimming took off 5 bases at V and 1 base at J, with 15 bases between the two ends. This CDR3 comprises 17 residues. The CDR3: CASSTQGSGSGANVLTF. The DNA of the CDR3 is TGTGCCAGCAGCACACAGGGAAGTGGGTCTGGGGCCAACGTCCTGACTTTC.

The chain links TRBV7-6 to TRBJ2-3, with D maybe TRBD1 (6 bases). V was pared by 5 bases and J by 4 bases, with 16 bases between. Germline lookup yields CDR1 SGHVS and CDR2 FNYEAQ. This CDR3 has 15 amino acids. CDR3 nucleotide sequence: TGTGCCAGCAGCGGCAGGGCCCCAGGGGCAGATACGCAGTATTTT. It yields the protein CASSGRAPGADTQYF. Looking up the rest from reference TRBV7-6 and TRBJ2-3 gives the full variable domain: GAGVSQSPRYKVTKRGQDVALRCDPISGHVSLYWYRQALGQGPEFLTYFNYEAQQDKSGLPNDRFSAERPEGSISTLTIQRTEQRDSAMYRCASSGRAPGADTQYFGPGTRLTVL.

The rearrangement joins TRBV7-8 to TRBJ2-7; the D gene is possibly TRBD2 (7 bases). CDR3 length: 14 amino acids. The germline V gene encodes CDR1 SGHVS and CDR2 FQNEAQ. V was cut by 3 bases and J by 4 bases, with 13 bases left in between. The CDR3: CASSFLQGGYEQYF. The CDR3 DNA follows: TGTGCCAGCAGCTTTTTACAGGGAGGGTACGAGCAGTACTTC. Full variable domain (rest looked up from reference TRBV7-8 and TRBJ2-7): GAGVSQSPRYKVAKRGQDVALRCDPISGHVSLFWYQQALGQGPEFLTYFQNEAQLDKSGLPSDRFFAERPEGSVSTLKIQRTQQEDSAVYLCASSFLQGGYEQYFGPGTRLTVT.

This chain joins TRBV9 and TRBJ2-3; D is ambiguous. Trimming shortened V by 0 bases and J by 2 bases, and 13 bases separated the two germline ends. Germline V lookup: CDR1 SGDLS, CDR2 YYNGEE. This CDR3 is 16 amino acids long. The CDR3 sequence is CASSVDADPYTDTQYF. The CDR3 DNA reads as TGTGCCAGCAGCGTAGATGCGGACCCGTACACAGATACGCAGTATTTT.

The chain carries TRBV25-1 and TRBJ2-7, with TRBD1 as a possible D gene (6 bases). Germline V lookup: CDR1 MGHDK, CDR2 SYGVNS. This CDR3 has 14 residues. The V end was cut by 2 bases, the J end by 7 bases, with 15 bases between. CDR3 sequence reads: CASSEGIQGGEQYF. The CDR3 DNA follows: TGTGCCAGCAGTGAAGGTATACAGGGCGGGGAGCAGTACTTC.

The CDR3 coding sequence is TGTGCCAGTAGTTTATATAGCTCCAGCTCCTACAATGAGCAGTTCTTC. The encoded protein is CASSLYSSSSYNEQFF. V is TRBV19 and J is TRBJ2-1; D unclear. The germline V and J ends were trimmed by 5 bases and 0 bases, with 14 bases remaining between them. This CDR3 is built from 16 residues. CDR1 and CDR2 from the germline V gene are LNHDA and SQIVND (reference sequence).

This chain connects TRBV5-1 to TRBJ1-5; D perhaps matches TRBD1 (6 bases). Trimming took off 4 bases at V and 5 bases at J, with 13 bases between the two ends. Germline assignment: CDR1 SGHRS and CDR2 YFSETQ. This CDR3 contains 14 residues. The CDR3 coding sequence is TGCGCCAGCAGCCTGACAGGTGGGGATCAGCCCCAGCATTTT. As protein: CASSLTGGDQPQHF.

Regarding this clone: One junction end does not reproduce the germline sequence, and a read error may be involved. The chain links TRBV28 to TRBJ2-7; no clear D gene. There are 12 residues in the CDR3. Germline CDR1 reads MDHEN; CDR2 reads SYDVKM. DNA for the CDR3: TGTACCAGCAGTTCTATTTCTTACGAGCAGTACTTC. Its translation is CTSSSISYEQYF.

The V call is TRBV5-6, the J call TRBJ1-2; no reliable D call. The V end was cut by 1 base, the J end by 6 bases, with 10 bases between. The CDR3 sequence is 13 residues long. Germline loops: CDR1 SGHDT, CDR2 YYEEEE. This CDR3 is CASSLMRSHGYTF. The CDR3 DNA is TGTGCCAGCAGCTTGATGCGCAGTCATGGCTACACCTTC.

The gene calls are TRBV15 and TRBJ2-2; weak D call: TRBD1 (6 bases). Between the trimmed V and J ends, which lost 6 bases and 4 bases, there was a span of 12 bases. Germline V gene sequence: CDR1 LNHNV, CDR2 YYDKDF (reference sequence). The CDR3 extends over 14 amino acids. CDR3 nucleotide sequence: TGTGCCACCAGTTCACAGGGATTCACCGGGGAGCTGTTTTTT. The encoded protein is CATSSQGFTGELFF.

This chain uses TRBV19 with TRBJ1-2, with D possibly TRBD1 on 5 matching bases. The CDR3 runs to 14 residues. From germline, CDR1 is LNHDA and CDR2 SQIVND (reference sequence). Trimming left V 6 bases short and J 3 bases short, with 14 bases between. CDR3 amino acids: CASRPRGTHYGYTF. DNA for the CDR3: TGTGCCAGTAGACCCCGGGGGACCCACTATGGCTACACCTTC.

The chain links TRBV6-1 to TRBJ2-1; 7 bases line up with TRBD2. Germline V lookup: CDR1 MNHNS, CDR2 SASEGT. Trimming removed 7 bases from V and 12 bases from J; junction bases left unmatched: 15. This CDR3 spans 14 amino acids. CDR3 in amino acids: CASTGTNPPGRQFF. The DNA for the CDR3 is TGTGCCAGCACCGGGACTAACCCCCCGGGGCGGCAGTTCTTC.

This chain connects TRBV28 to TRBJ1-3, with D perhaps TRBD1 (5 bases). This CDR3 spans 15 amino acids. CDR1 and CDR2 (germline): MDHEN, SYDVKM. Trimming removed 8 bases at V and 2 bases at J, with 16 bases between. This CDR3 reads CASFTGGFTGNTIYF. The CDR3 nucleotides read TGTGCCAGCTTCACGGGGGGATTCACTGGAAACACCATATATTTT.

This chain links TRBV7-2 with TRBJ2-4, with TRBD1 matching over 8 bases. Germline lookup yields CDR1 SGHTA and CDR2 FQGNSA. The V segment lost 5 bases and the J segment 3 bases; nucleotides outside the gene matches: 15. The CDR3 extends over 18 amino acids. The CDR3 DNA sequence: TGTGCCAGCAGCCCCCTTGCCTGGACAGGGAGTAGCAAAAACATTCAGTACTTC. Its protein product is CASSPLAWTGSSKNIQYF.

The gene calls are TRBV25-1 and TRBJ2-1; 9 positions match TRBD2. V gave up 6 bases and J gave up 2 bases; unmatched junction bases: 2. Looked up from germline, CDR1 is MGHDK and CDR2 is SYGVNS. The CDR3 extends over 14 amino acids. The CDR3 here is CASRTSGPYNEQFF. The CDR3 DNA reads as TGTGCCAGCAGGACTAGCGGCCCCTACAATGAGCAGTTCTTC.

V and J are TRBV2 and TRBJ2-1, with 10 bases fitting TRBD2. The ends lost 5 bases at V and 0 bases at J; junction bases unmatched: 1. Germline CDR1 reads SNHLY; CDR2 reads FYNNEI. This CDR3 comprises 15 residues. The CDR3 coding sequence is TGTGCCAGCAGTCCTAGCGGGAGCTCCTACAATGAGCAGTTCTTC. This translates into CASSPSGSSYNEQFF.

J is TRBJ1-3 and V is TRBV28; no reliable D call. Germline V gene data show CDR1 as MDHEN and CDR2 as SYDVKM. There are 14 residues in the CDR3. Trimming left V 4 bases short and J 0 bases short, with 7 bases between. The DNA of the CDR3 is TGTGCCAGCAGTTCCCCTGACTCTGGAAACACCATATATTTT. Its translation is CASSSPDSGNTIYF.

The chain employs TRBV28 and TRBJ2-5; a possible D gene is TRBD2 (7 bases). The CDR3 loop spans 14 amino acids. Trimming shortened V by 9 bases and J by 1 base, and 15 bases separated the two germline ends. Germline V gene lookup returns CDR1 MDHEN and CDR2 SYDVKM. The CDR3: CASKGGGPQETQYF. Written as DNA, the CDR3 is TGTGCCAGTAAAGGGGGAGGGCCCCAAGAGACCCAGTACTTC.

In this sample, this clone turned up a few times. The CDR3 DNA reads TGTGCCAGCAGCTTTGGGAACACTGAAGCTTTCTTT. Translation gives CASSFGNTEAFF. The chain combines TRBV11-2 with TRBJ1-1; D is unresolved. Trimming cost V 3 bases and J 1 base, with 3 bases left between them. This CDR3 region has 12 residues. Germline V gene lookup returns CDR1 SGHAT and CDR2 FQNNGV.

The chain combines TRBV2 with TRBJ1-2; 9 nucleotides align to TRBD1. J was trimmed by 8 bases and V by 5 bases; bases with no gene match: 9. From germline, CDR1 is SNHLY and CDR2 FYNNEI. The CDR3 is 14 amino acids. CDR3 in amino acids: CASSPWDRVGGYTF. The CDR3 DNA reads TGTGCCAGCAGTCCCTGGGACAGGGTTGGAGGCTACACCTTC.

The chain uses TRBV7-2 and TRBJ1-6, with D unclear. V was shortened by 5 bases and J by 10 bases, with 12 bases between the two germline ends. In germline, CDR1 is SGHTA, CDR2 FQGNSA. The CDR3 has 13 residues. In nucleotides, the CDR3 is TGTGCCAGCAGCCCCCGGACTGGATCACCCCTCCACTTT. Amino acids: CASSPRTGSPLHF.

This chain links TRBV14 with TRBJ2-1; D uncertain. V lost 0 bases, J lost 12 bases, and 12 bases lay in between. CDR3 length: 13 amino acids. CDR1 is SGHDN, CDR2 FVKESK, per germline. DNA of the CDR3: TGTGCCAGCAGCCAAGAGCTGGGGTTAGTGCAGTTCTTC. It translates to CASSQELGLVQFF.

The CDR3: CASRLDSHEQFF. The CDR3, as DNA: TGTGCCAGTCGACTAGACTCACATGAGCAGTTCTTC. This chain links TRBV2 with TRBJ2-1; perhaps TRBD2 as D (6 bases). Trimming took 9 bases from V and 8 from J, leaving 14 bases between them. Per germline, CDR1 SNHLY and CDR2 FYNNEI. The CDR3 is 12 residues long.